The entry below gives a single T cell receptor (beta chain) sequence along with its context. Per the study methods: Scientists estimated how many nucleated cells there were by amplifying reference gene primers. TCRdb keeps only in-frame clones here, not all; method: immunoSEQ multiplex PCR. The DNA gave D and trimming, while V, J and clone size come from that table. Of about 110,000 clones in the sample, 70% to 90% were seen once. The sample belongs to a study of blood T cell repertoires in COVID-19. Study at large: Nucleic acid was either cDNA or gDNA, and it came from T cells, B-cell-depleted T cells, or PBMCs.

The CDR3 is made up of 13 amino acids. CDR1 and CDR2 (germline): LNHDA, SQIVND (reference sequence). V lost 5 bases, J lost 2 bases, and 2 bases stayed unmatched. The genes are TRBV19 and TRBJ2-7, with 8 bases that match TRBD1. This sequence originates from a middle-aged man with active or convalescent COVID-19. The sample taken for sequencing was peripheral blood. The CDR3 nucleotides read TGTGCCAGTAGTTGGGACAGGACCTACGAGCAGTACTTC. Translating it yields CASSWDRTYEQYF.